One sample yielded the 17 T cell receptor beta chains listed below, sequenced in a study of T-cell reconstitution after alpha-beta-depleted transplantation in children. Molecular barcoding with unique molecular identifiers was used for the TCRbeta library. TCRdb reanalysed the PCR reads using MiXCR and keeps one entry per CDR3 protein. The data contain approximately 400,000 distinct CDR3 sequences, 9.5% to 13% of them singletons. The material was PBMCs from the stem cell graft donor, obtained from the stem cell graft. The receptors were sampled from a human donor who donated a stem cell graft to a child with acute myeloid leukemia.

This clonotype was counted a few times. The CDR3 carries no conserved terminal phenylalanine or tryptophan, so it likely arises from a read error. No DNA is shown, since the ends of the CDR3 on it are uncertain; the CDR3 is the one TCRdb lists. The chain couples TRBV19 to TRBJ1-1. The CDR3 contains 14 residues when both ends are counted. Germline V lookup: CDR1 LNHDA, CDR2 SQIVND (reference sequence). CDR3 region: CASSDRRRNPPLAV.

Turning to this clonotype: Germline is not matched at one junction end, which may reflect a read error. CDR3 nucleotide sequence: TGCGCCAGCAGCTTGGGCTCCGGGAACACTAAAGCTTTCTTT. As protein: CASSLGSGNTKAFF. The V and J genes are TRBV5-1 and TRBJ1-1; D is undetermined. Germline V CDR1 and CDR2: SGHRS, YFSETQ. This CDR3 has 14 residues.

This clonotype has ten or more counts. The gene calls are TRBV18 and TRBJ2-7; tentatively, D is TRBD1 (5 bases). Trimming took off 0 bases at V and 7 bases at J, with 7 bases between the two ends. Germline V gene data show CDR1 as KGHSH and CDR2 as LQKENI. CDR3 length: 12 residues. CDR3 residues: CASSPPKGEQYF. The CDR3 bases are TGTGCCAGCTCACCACCGAAGGGGGAGCAGTACTTC.

The V gene is TRBV10-3, the J gene TRBJ2-5; D gene uncertain. This CDR3 contains 14 residues. The ends were cut back, 4 bases at V and 5 bases at J, with 14 bases in the middle. Germline V CDR1 and CDR2: ENHRY, SYGVKD. CDR3 bases: TGTGCCATCAGTGGACCTAACATTCAGGAGACCCAGTACTTC. Translating gives CAISGPNIQETQYF.

The chain links TRBV11-2 to TRBJ2-5, with TRBD1 as a possible D gene (5 bases). The CDR3 totals 13 residues. The ends were cut back, 0 bases at V and 7 bases at J, with 9 bases in the middle. The germline V gene encodes CDR1 SGHAT and CDR2 FQNNGV. CDR3 sequence reads: CASSLESQGTQYF. The DNA of the CDR3 is TGTGCCAGCAGCTTAGAGTCGCAGGGGACCCAGTACTTC.

This chain links TRBV10-2 with TRBJ2-3; D unclear. Germline CDR1 WSHSY, CDR2 SAAADI. The CDR3 spans 11 residues. V lost 6 bases and J 6 bases, leaving 7 bases between the germline ends. The CDR3 spells CASRHVDTQYF. In DNA form, the CDR3 reads TGCGCCAGCAGACACGTGGATACGCAGTATTTT.

V is TRBV19 and J is TRBJ2-7, with D possibly being TRBD1 (5 bases). V lost 7 bases and J 2 bases, leaving 9 bases between the germline ends. Looked up from germline, CDR1 is LNHDA and CDR2 is SQIVND (reference sequence). The CDR3 length is 12 residues. The CDR3 DNA sequence: TGTGCCAGTATTGGCAGGGCCTACGAGCAGTACTTC. This gives the protein CASIGRAYEQYF. Filled out from reference TRBV19 and TRBJ2-7, the complete variable domain reads DGGITQSPKYLFRKEGQNVTLSCEQNLNHDAMYWYRQDPGQGLRLIYYSQIVNDFQKGDIAEGYSVSREKKESFPLTVTSAQKNPTAFYLCASIGRAYEQYFGPGTRLTVT.

The rearrangement joins TRBV4-2 to TRBJ1-5, with 10 nucleotides matching TRBD1. The CDR3 extends over 13 amino acids. The V segment lost 5 bases and the J segment 9 bases; nucleotides outside the gene matches: 4. Per the germline V gene, CDR1 is LGHNA and CDR2 is YNFKEQ. CDR3 DNA sequence: TGTGCCAGCAGCGGACAGGGGGAAGGGCCCCAGCATTTT. The encoded protein is CASSGQGEGPQHF.

This clonotype was picked up a small number of times. The gene calls are TRBV5-1 and TRBJ2-7; TRBD1 is a possible D gene (6 bases). Trimming cost V 4 bases and J 0 bases, with 14 bases left between them. Germline CDR1 reads SGHRS; CDR2 reads YFSETQ. CDR3 size: 15 residues. The CDR3 DNA reads as TGCGCCAGCAGCCCGGGACACTTGGGCTCCTACGAGCAGTACGTC. Encoded protein: CASSPGHLGSYEQYV.

The chain couples TRBV5-6 to TRBJ2-1; TRBD1 agrees at 8 bases. The CDR3 length is 15 residues. With V trimmed by 2 bases and J by 4 bases, 5 bases remained unmatched. The V gene's germline CDR1 is SGHDT and CDR2 YYEEEE. The CDR3 DNA is TGTGCCAGCAGCTTTGGTCGACAGGGGTACAATGAGCAGTTCTTC. It is translated as CASSFGRQGYNEQFF.

The chain joins TRBV4-3 to TRBJ2-6; 10 nucleotides match TRBD2. The length of the CDR3 is 20 residues. The V and J ends lost 3 bases and 3 bases, in that order; junction bases with no gene match: 14. Germline-derived CDR1 and CDR2 are LGHNA and YSLEER. The CDR3 here is CASSHVIGLAGVGGANVLTF. CDR3 DNA: TGCGCCAGCAGCCATGTGATTGGGCTAGCGGGAGTAGGTGGGGCCAACGTCCTGACTTTC.

This clonotype was counted only a few times. The V and J genes are TRBV5-1 and TRBJ2-6; D is unresolved. CDR3 length: 16 amino acids. Deletions cut 4 bases from V and 0 bases from J, with 11 bases between. Germline CDR1 SGHRS, CDR2 YFSETQ. CDR3 residues: CASSPDGLSGANVLTF. In DNA, the CDR3 is TGCGCCAGCAGCCCGGACGGGCTCTCTGGGGCCAACGTCCTGACTTTC.

The chain recombines TRBV27 with TRBJ2-5; D tentatively fits TRBD1 or TRBD2 (5 bases each). CDR1 is MNHEY and CDR2 is SMNVEV in the germline V gene (reference sequence). This CDR3 spans 14 amino acids. The V and J ends lost 10 bases and 3 bases respectively, with 18 bases between them. The CDR3 protein is CAKTTGTVKETQYF. CDR3 nucleotides: TGTGCCAAGACGACCGGGACGGTGAAAGAGACCCAGTACTTC.

This clonotype was seen a few times. V and J are TRBV15 and TRBJ2-7; D is unresolved. Germline CDR1 and CDR2: LNHNV and YYDKDF (reference sequence). This CDR3 spans 17 amino acids. V was trimmed by 0 bases and J by 0 bases, leaving 15 bases between them. Here the CDR3 DNA reads TGTGCCACCAGCAGAGAGGGCTTAGTACAGAGCTCCTACGAGCAGTACTTC. Amino acids: CATSREGLVQSSYEQYF. The entire variable domain, with the rest obtained from reference TRBV15 and TRBJ2-7, is as follows: DAMVIQNPRYQVTQFGKPVTLSCSQTLNHNVMYWYQQKSSQAPKLLFHYYDKDFNNEADTPDNFQSRRPNTSFCFLDIRSPGLGDTAMYLCATSREGLVQSSYEQYFGPGTRLTVT.

This clonotype was counted a few times. The rearrangement joins TRBV5-1 to TRBJ2-1; TRBD2 matches 12 bases. CDR3 size: 15 residues. Unmatched junction bases numbered 5, after V lost 3 bases and J lost 7 bases. Germline V gives CDR1 SGHRS, CDR2 YFSETQ. The CDR3 is CASSYLAGGQNEQFF. In DNA, the CDR3 is TGCGCCAGCAGCTACCTAGCGGGAGGGCAGAATGAGCAGTTCTTC.

This clonotype occurred many times. The chain recombines TRBV7-2 with TRBJ1-1; 8 nucleotides agree with TRBD1. V lost 5 bases and J lost 4; bases outside the gene matches: 6. The CDR3 is 14 amino acids. Germline CDR1 is SGHTA and CDR2 is FQGNSA. CDR3 amino acids: CASSLRQGTTEAFF. CDR3 bases: TGTGCCAGCAGCCTCCGACAGGGGACCACTGAAGCTTTCTTT.

This clonotype came up a few times. The rearrangement uses TRBV6-4 and TRBJ2-3, with 8 bases aligning to TRBD2. Per the germline V gene, CDR1 is MRHNA and CDR2 is SNTAGT. V gave up 3 bases and J gave up 0 bases; unmatched junction bases: 2. The CDR3 is made up of 15 amino acids. The CDR3 bases are TGTGCCAGCAGTGAAGCGGGGGAGAGCACAGATACGCAGTATTTT. Its translation: CASSEAGESTDTQYF.